This TCR beta chain originates from a study of T cells after yellow fever vaccination. V dropped 6 bases and J dropped 4; count of bases not matched to a gene: 8. Germline CDR1 and CDR2: DFQATT and SNEGSKA (reference sequence). CDR3 length equals 13 residues. In this sample, this clonotype turned up once. TCRdb re-derived calls from the 5' RACE reads in MiXCR, one entry per CDR3 protein. Among 50,000 to 60,000 distinct CDR3 sequences listed, approximately 5.7% were seen once. This receptor was identified in a man aged 18 to 29 who received the YFV17D yellow fever vaccine. This specimen was PBMCs, either bulk or a sorted T-cell subset (CD4+, CD8+, memory, or dextramer-sorted; not recorded which), taken on the day of the yellow fever booster vaccination. The chain has TRBV20-1 and TRBJ1-1; TRBD1 matches at 7 bases. CDR3 in amino acids: CSALTGVSTEAFF. The CDR3 coding sequence is TGCAGTGCATTAACAGGGGTGAGCACTGAAGCTTTCTTT.